One sample yielded the 8 T cell receptor beta chains listed below, sequenced in a study of tissue T cells after allogeneic stem cell transplantation (dated by TCRdb to the early 2020s). The library was built by means of the immunoSEQ multiplex PCR assay. What TCRdb holds here is the immuneACCESS table cut down to in-frame rearrangements. Part of the clones is not present; checked against another copy, under half of the missing clones reflect an unresolved V gene, and the others are unexplained. For this sample the table gives 48,000 or so clones, of which roughly 75% were detected only once. The ten largest make up 0.7% of the sample. Sequencing used sorted cells pooled from one or two spleens. Every receptor here comes from a pool of C57BL/6 mice in good health.

Note on this clone: Any gene name here is a mouse gene name. CDR3 DNA, as far as it was read: TGTGCCAGCAGTGCGCCGGGACTGGACTATGAACAGTAC. It encodes CASSAPGLDYEQY. The full CDR3 protein reads CASSAPGLDYEQYF. The V and J genes are TRBV13-3 and TRBJ2-7; 8 nucleotides match TRBD2. The read terminates 1 residue before the CDR3 end, so the remaining end is supplied by the germline J gene. V gave up 3 bases and J gave up 3 bases; unmatched junction bases: 5. The germline V gene encodes CDR1 NNHDY and CDR2 SYVADS. CDR3 length: 14 amino acids.

As concerns this clone: The gene names given are mouse names. With the read ending 1 residue before the CDR3 end, the germline J gene is used to fill in that end. The chain is built from TRBV20 and TRBJ2-2; D possibly corresponds to TRBD1 (5 bases). V was clipped by 0 bases and J by 3 bases, with 5 bases between them. The germline V gene encodes CDR1 GFQATS and CDR2 STVNSAI. This CDR3 contains 13 residues. This chain's CDR3 is CGARETDTGQLYF. The part of the CDR3 DNA that was read is TGTGGTGCTAGGGAGACAGACACCGGGCAGCTCTAC.

This clone has a single count. Gene names refer to mouse genes. The observed sequence ends 1 residue before the CDR3 terminus, with the missing tail filled in from the germline J gene. This chain links TRBV19 with TRBJ1-1; D is perhaps TRBD1 (5 bases). This CDR3 region has 13 residues. The V end was cut by 4 bases, the J end by 3 bases, with 10 bases between. Germline V gene lookup returns CDR1 FNHDT and CDR2 SITEND (reference sequence). The covered CDR3 bases are TGTGCCAGCAGTGGTGGGACGGACACAGAAGTCTTC. Translation: CASSGGTDTEVF. The whole CDR3 sequence reads CASSGGTDTEVFF. Filled out from reference TRBV19 and TRBJ1-1, the complete variable domain reads GGIITQTPKFLIGQEGQKLTLKCQQNFNHDTMYWYRQDSGKGLRLIYYSITENDLQKGDLSEGYDASREKKSSFSLTVTSAQKNEMAVFLCASSGGTDTEVFFGKGTRLTVV.

Concerning this clone itself: These gene names are mouse names. The observed sequence ends 1 residue before the CDR3 terminus, with the missing tail filled in from the germline J gene. The genes are TRBV13-3 and TRBJ1-5, with 7 positions matching TRBD1. The CDR3 contains 12 residues. J was trimmed by 6 bases and V by 4 bases; bases with no gene match: 1. CDR1 and CDR2 (germline): NNHDY, SYVADS. CDR3 DNA, as far as it was read: TGTGCCAGCAGTCCAGGGGGCCAGGCTCCGCTT. Protein sequence: CASSPGGQAPL. The complete CDR3 protein is CASSPGGQAPLF.

About this clone: All gene names here are mouse names. Read data end 1 residue before the CDR3 end; the end is taken from the germline J gene. This chain joins TRBV5 and TRBJ2-1, with 7 bases identical to TRBD2. The CDR3 loop spans 16 amino acids. Trimming took 0 bases from V and 3 from J; bases not matched to a gene: 5. Germline assignment: CDR1 LGHNA and CDR2 YNLKQL (reference sequence). This CDR3 is CASSQDPRGGYAEQFF. The DNA read from the CDR3 is TGTGCCAGCAGCCAAGATCCCCGGGGGGGCTATGCTGAGCAGTTC.

Comments on this clone: The listed genes are named as in mouse. From the germline J gene comes the end of the CDR3, since the read stops 1 residue before it. The V gene is TRBV2, the J gene TRBJ2-5; D might be TRBD2 (5 bases). The CDR3 totals 15 residues. Germline loops: CDR1 LGHNA, CDR2 YSYQKL. The germline V and J ends were trimmed by 2 bases and 3 bases, with 12 bases remaining between them. CDR3 bases read: TGTGCCAGCAGCCAACCTGGGCCTCTTCAAGACACCCAGTAC. Amino acid sequence: CASSQPGPLQDTQY. In full, the CDR3 reads CASSQPGPLQDTQYF.

Note on this clone: Mouse germline and gene names are used. The CDR3 is cut off 1 residue early in the read; its end comes from the germline J gene. This chain links TRBV13-2 with TRBJ1-1; D gene uncertain. Germline lookup yields CDR1 NNHNN and CDR2 SYGAGS (reference sequence). The CDR3 totals 14 residues. The V end lost 3 bases, the J end lost 1 base, and 10 bases lay between the germline ends. The sequenced part of the CDR3 DNA is TGTGCCAGCGGTGCCCCTCTCATAAACACAGAAGTCTTC. Its protein product is CASGAPLINTEVF. The complete CDR3 sequence is CASGAPLINTEVFF.

Comments on this clone: The genes are named according to mouse. The read stops 1 residue short of the end of the CDR3; the missing end is completed from the germline J gene. The chain uses TRBV12-1 and TRBJ2-2; D unclear. CDR1 and CDR2 from the germline V gene are SGHSN and HYEKVE. The germline V and J ends were trimmed by 4 bases and 3 bases, with 8 bases remaining between them. This CDR3 has 13 amino acids. The part of the CDR3 DNA that was read is TGTGCCAGCTCGTCAGACTACACCGGGCAGCTCTAC. Translated: CASSSDYTGQLY. The entire CDR3 protein reads CASSSDYTGQLYF.